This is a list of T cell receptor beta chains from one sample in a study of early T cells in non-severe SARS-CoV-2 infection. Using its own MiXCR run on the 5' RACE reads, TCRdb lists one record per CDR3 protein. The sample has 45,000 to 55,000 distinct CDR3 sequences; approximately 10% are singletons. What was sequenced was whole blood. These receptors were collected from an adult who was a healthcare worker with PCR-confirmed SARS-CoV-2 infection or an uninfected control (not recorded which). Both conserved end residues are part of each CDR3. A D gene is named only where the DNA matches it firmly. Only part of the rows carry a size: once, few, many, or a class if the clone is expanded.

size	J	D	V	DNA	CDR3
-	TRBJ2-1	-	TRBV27	TGTGCCAGCGCCTCCTCTAGGGGGGAAGATGAGCAGTTCTTC	CASASSRGEDEQFF
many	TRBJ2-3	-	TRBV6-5	TGTGCCAGCAGTTACTCGGGCCACTCCGATACGCAGTATTTT	CASSYSGHSDTQYF
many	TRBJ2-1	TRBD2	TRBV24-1	TGTGCCACCAGTGATCGACTAGCGGGGGGCTATGAGCAGTTCTTC	CATSDRLAGGYEQFF
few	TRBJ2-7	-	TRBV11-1	TGTGCCAGCAGCTTAGGCAGAGCCTACGAGCAGTACTTC	CASSLGRAYEQYF
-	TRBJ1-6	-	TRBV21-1	TGTGCCAGCAGCAAAGGCCTCCGGGACAGGGTACGATCACCCCTCCACTTT	CASSKGLRDRVRSPLHF
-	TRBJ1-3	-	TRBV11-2	TGTGCCAGCAGCTTCCCGCGGGGGTACGGAAACACCATATATTTT	CASSFPRGYGNTIYF
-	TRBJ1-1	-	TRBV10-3	TGTGCCATCAGGGGGGACGGGCGGACGAACACTGAAGCTTTCTTT	CAIRGDGRTNTEAFF
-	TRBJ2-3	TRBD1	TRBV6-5	TGTGCCAGCAGTACCGGGACAGGGGTATGGGCAGATACGCAGTATTTT	CASSTGTGVWADTQYF
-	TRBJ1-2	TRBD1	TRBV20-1	TGCAGTGCCGCACAGACAGGGGACTATGGCTACACCTTC	CSAAQTGDYGYTF
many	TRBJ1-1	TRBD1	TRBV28	TGTGCCAGCAGTCGCCCATCAGGGGGGGACACTGAAGCTTTCTTT	CASSRPSGGDTEAFF
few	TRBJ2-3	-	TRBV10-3	TGTGCCATCACTGGGACATCTAGCACAGATACGCAGTATTTT	CAITGTSSTDTQYF
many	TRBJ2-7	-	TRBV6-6	TGTGCCAGCAGTTCCCCCAACGAGCAGTACTTC	CASSSPNEQYF
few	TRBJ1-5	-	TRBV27	TGTGCCAGCAGTTTATTGGGGCAGAATCAGCCCCAGCATTTT	CASSLLGQNQPQHF
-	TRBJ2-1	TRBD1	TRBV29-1	TGCAGCGCGCGAGGACAGGGGTTTAGTGAGCAGTTCTTC	CSARGQGFSEQFF
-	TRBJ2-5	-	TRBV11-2	TGTGCCAGCGGAAATGCAGTAGGTCAGGAGACCCAGTACTTC	CASGNAVGQETQYF
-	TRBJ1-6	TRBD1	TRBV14	TGTGCCAGCAGCCAGGCATATAACAGGGGCTCGCATAATTCACCCCTCCACTTT	CASSQAYNRGSHNSPLHF
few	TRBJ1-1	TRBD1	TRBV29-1	TGCAGCGTGACCGGACAGGGTATGAACACTGAAGCTTTCTTT	CSVTGQGMNTEAFF
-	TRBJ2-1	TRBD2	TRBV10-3	TGTGCCATCAGTAATAGCGGGAAGGGTGAGCAGTTCTTC	CAISNSGKGEQFF
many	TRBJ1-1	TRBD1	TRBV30	TGTGCCTGGAGTGTCGACAGGGGTACTGAAGCTTTCTTT	CAWSVDRGTEAFF
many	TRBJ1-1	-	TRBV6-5	TGTGCCAGCAACCACGCAGAGGGGAACACTGAAGCTTTCTTT	CASNHAEGNTEAFF
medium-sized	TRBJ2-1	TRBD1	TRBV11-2	TGTGCCAGCAGCAGACAAACAGGGGGTGCTGAGCAGTTCTTC	CASSRQTGGAEQFF
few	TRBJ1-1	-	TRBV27	TGTGCCAGCAGTTCAGGGACCAGACTGATTAACACTGAAGCTTTCTTT	CASSSGTRLINTEAFF
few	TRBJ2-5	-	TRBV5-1	TGCGCCAGCAGCGAAAACGGGAGCGGGCAAGAGACCCAGTACTTC	CASSENGSGQETQYF
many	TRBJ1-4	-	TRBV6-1	TGTGCCAGCAGTGAAGCGCTTCGAGGAGAACGTGAAAAACTGTTTTTT	CASSEALRGEREKLFF
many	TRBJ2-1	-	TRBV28	TGTGCCAGCCTACCTCACAGGCTACTCTCCTACAATGAGCAGTTCTTC	CASLPHRLLSYNEQFF
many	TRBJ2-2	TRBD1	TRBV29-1	TGCAGCGTTGACCACGGACAGGGGGCTACGGTCGGGGAGCTGTTTTTT	CSVDHGQGATVGELFF
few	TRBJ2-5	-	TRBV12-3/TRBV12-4	TGTGCCAGCAGTTTAAGGCTGGAGACCCAGTACTTC	CASSLRLETQYF
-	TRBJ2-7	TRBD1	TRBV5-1	TGCGCCAGCAGCGAGGACAGGGGGCTAGGCGAGCAGTACTTC	CASSEDRGLGEQYF
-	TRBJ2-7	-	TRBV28	TGTGCCAGCAGTCCCCCCAGAACTACAACCTACGAGCAGTACTTC	CASSPPRTTTYEQYF
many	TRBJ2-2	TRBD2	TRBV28	TGTGCCAGCAGTCCGATCGGGACTAGCGGCACCGGGGAGCTGTTTTTT	CASSPIGTSGTGELFF
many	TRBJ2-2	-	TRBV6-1	TGTGCCAGCAGTGAAGGGGACGGGAGCACCGGGGAGCTGTTTTTT	CASSEGDGSTGELFF
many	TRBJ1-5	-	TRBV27	TGTGCCAGCAGTTTAGGGAGGAGCAATCAGCCCCAGCATTTT	CASSLGRSNQPQHF
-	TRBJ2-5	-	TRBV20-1	TGCAGTGCTCCCCTAGGGGTTGGAGAGACCCAGTACTTC	CSAPLGVGETQYF
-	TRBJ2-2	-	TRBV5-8	TGTGCCAGCAGCTCGACGGCGAACACCGGGGAGCTGTTTTTT	CASSSTANTGELFF
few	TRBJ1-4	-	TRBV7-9	TGTGCCAGCAGCTTGGGACTACCCGCGGATGAAAAACTGTTTTTT	CASSLGLPADEKLFF
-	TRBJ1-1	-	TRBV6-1	TGTGCCAGCAGGCTCCAGGTTTCACGGACTGAAGCTTTCTTT	CASRLQVSRTEAFF
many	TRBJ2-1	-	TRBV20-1	TGCAGTTCCAGGGGGCTAGCGGGGACCGGGGCGCAGTTCTTC	CSSRGLAGTGAQFF
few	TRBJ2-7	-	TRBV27	TGTGCCAGCAGTAGGCGGACAGCTGCCTACGAGCAGTACTTC	CASSRRTAAYEQYF
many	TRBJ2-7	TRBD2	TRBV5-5	TGTGCCAGCAGCTTGGAGTGGGCGGGAGGCGTATACGAGCAGTACTTC	CASSLEWAGGVYEQYF
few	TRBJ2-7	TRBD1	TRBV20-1	TGCAGTGCTAGACCACAGGGGTCAGCCTACGAGCAGTACTTC	CSARPQGSAYEQYF
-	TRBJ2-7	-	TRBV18	TGTGCCAGCTCACCACTGGTTGGGGAAAGCTACGAGCAGTACTTC	CASSPLVGESYEQYF
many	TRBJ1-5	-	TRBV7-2	TGTGCCAGCAGCCCAGGAAGTAATAGCAATCAGCCCCAGCATTTT	CASSPGSNSNQPQHF
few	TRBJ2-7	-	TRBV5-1	TGCGCCAGCAGCTTGGAGCACCACGAGCAGTACTTC	CASSLEHHEQYF
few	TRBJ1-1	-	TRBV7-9	TGTGCCAGCAGCGATCAGTACTTAGAAGCTTTCTTT	CASSDQYLEAFF
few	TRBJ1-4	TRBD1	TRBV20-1	TGCAGTGCACCAATTGGACAGGGGATAGAAAAACTGTTTTTT	CSAPIGQGIEKLFF
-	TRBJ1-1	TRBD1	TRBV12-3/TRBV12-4	TGTGCCAGCAGTTTTGGGACAGGGGGCGTAGCTTTCTTT	CASSFGTGGVAFF
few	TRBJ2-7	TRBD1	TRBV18	TGTGCCAGCTCCCACCGGGACAGGGGATACGAGCAGTACTTC	CASSHRDRGYEQYF
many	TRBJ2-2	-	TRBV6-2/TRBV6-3	TGTGCCAGCAGTTACCCTAGGCGTACGAACACCGGGGAGCTGTTTTTT	CASSYPRRTNTGELFF